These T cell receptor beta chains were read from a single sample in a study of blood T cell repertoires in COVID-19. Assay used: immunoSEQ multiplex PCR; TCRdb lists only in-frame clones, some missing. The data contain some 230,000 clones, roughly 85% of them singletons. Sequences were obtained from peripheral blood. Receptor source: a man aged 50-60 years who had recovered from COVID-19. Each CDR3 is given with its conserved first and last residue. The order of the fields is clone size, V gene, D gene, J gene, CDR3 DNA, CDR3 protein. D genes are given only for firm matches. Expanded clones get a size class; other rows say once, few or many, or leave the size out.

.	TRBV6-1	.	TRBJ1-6	TGTGCCAGCAGTGGGCGGGGGGTCCCTGGAGGGGCACCCCTCCACTTT	CASSGRGVPGGAPLHF
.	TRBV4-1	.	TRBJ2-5	TGCGCCAGCAGCCAAGGGGCAGGAGGGGGCAAACGGGAGACCCAGTACTTC	CASSQGAGGGKRETQYF
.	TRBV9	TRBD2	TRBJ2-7	TGTGCCAGCAGCGACGGGCCCCGTGGTAGCGGGAGCTACGAGCAGTACTTC	CASSDGPRGSGSYEQYF
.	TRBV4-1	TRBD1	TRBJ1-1	TGCGCCAGCAGCCAAGCCGATACAGGGGCTACGAACACTGAAGCTTTCTTT	CASSQADTGATNTEAFF
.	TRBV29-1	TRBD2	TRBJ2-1	TGCAGCGTCCCGAGACTAGCGGGAGGCTACAATGAGCAGTTCTTC	CSVPRLAGGYNEQFF
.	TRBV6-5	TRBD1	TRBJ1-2	TGTGCCAGCAACCGCGCCGGGGACAGGGGCGGCTACACCTTC	CASNRAGDRGGYTF
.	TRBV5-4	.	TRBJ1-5	TGTGCCAGCAAGGGGGATCTTTACCTTAAGCATTTT	CASKGDLYLKHF
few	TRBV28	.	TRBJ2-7	TGTGCCAGCAGCCCGGCGGCCCGGAGGGACGAGCAGTACTTC	CASSPAARRDEQYF
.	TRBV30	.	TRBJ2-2	TGTGCCTGGGGGGAGGGGACAGTGAACACCGGGGAGCTGTTTTTT	CAWGEGTVNTGELFF
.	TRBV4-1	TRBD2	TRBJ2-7	TGCGCCAGCAGCCAGAACACGGGAGGAAACTACGAGCAGTACTTC	CASSQNTGGNYEQYF
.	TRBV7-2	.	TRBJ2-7	TGTGCCAGCAGCTTAGAAGGAGTGGTGCAGTACTTC	CASSLEGVVQYF
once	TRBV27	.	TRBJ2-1	TGTGCCAGCAGTCTACGACACAACAATGAGCAGTTCTTC	CASSLRHNNEQFF
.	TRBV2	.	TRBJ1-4	TGTGCCAGCCAGGACAAATTCGAAAAACTGTTTTTT	CASQDKFEKLFF
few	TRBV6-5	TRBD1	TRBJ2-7	TGTGCCATTTTAACCGGGACAGCCTACGAGCAGTACTTC	CAILTGTAYEQYF
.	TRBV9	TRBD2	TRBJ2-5	TGTGCCAGCAGTAGCGGGGGAACGAGGGCGGAGACCCAGTACTTC	CASSSGGTRAETQYF
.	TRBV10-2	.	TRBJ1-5	TGCGCCAGCAGCGGACAGAATAATCAGCCCCAGCATTTT	CASSGQNNQPQHF
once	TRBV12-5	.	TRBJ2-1	TGTGCTAGTGGTTCCCTAGATGGCAATGAGCAGTTCTTC	CASGSLDGNEQFF